This entry lists 7 T cell receptor beta chains sequenced from one sample in a study of T cells in Graves' hyperthyroidism and ophthalmopathy. The investigators amplified TCR beta CDR3 regions from RNA transcripts. With the HTBI primer set, the TCR CDR3 went through a first round of RT-PCR. TCRdb recomputed calls from the multiplex PCR reads with MiXCR, one row per CDR3 protein. The sample records around 360,000 distinct CDR3 sequences, around 15% being singletons. The specimen was blood. The receptors were sampled from a woman aged 55-69 years with Graves' ophthalmopathy.

This clonotype has at least ten counts. V usage is TRBV11-2 and J usage is TRBJ1-6, with D possibly being TRBD1 (5 bases). This CDR3 is built from 13 residues. Trimming shortened V by 6 bases and J by 7 bases, and 10 bases separated the two germline ends. Germline values: CDR1 SGHAT, CDR2 FQNNGV. The CDR3 is CASSPGGNSPLHF. Written as DNA, the CDR3 is TGTGCCAGCAGTCCGGGGGGGAATTCACCCCTCCACTTT.

This clonotype turned up a few times. This chain joins TRBV4-1 and TRBJ2-3, with 12 bases lining up with TRBD2. The germline V gene encodes CDR1 MGHRA and CDR2 YSYEKL. The CDR3 has 16 residues. The V and J ends lost 6 bases and 2 bases, in that order; junction bases with no gene match: 6. The CDR3 is CASRDGLAGITDTQYF. The CDR3 DNA follows: TGCGCCAGCAGGGATGGACTAGCGGGGATCACAGATACGCAGTATTTT.

This clonotype showed up just a few times. Since a much larger clone is just one base distant, this may be a read error. The V call is TRBV11-2, the J call TRBJ2-1, with no clear D. In germline, CDR1 is SGHAT, CDR2 FQNNGV. CDR3 size: 18 residues. CDR3 sequence reads: CASSLSFNRLLSCNEQFF. The CDR3 nucleotides read TGTGCCAGCAGCTTAAGTTTTAATCGATTACTATCCTGCAATGAGCAGTTCTTC.

The sample holds many counts of this clonotype. This chain joins TRBV7-8 and TRBJ2-3, with TRBD2 identical over 7 bases. Germline V gene lookup returns CDR1 SGHVS and CDR2 FQNEAQ. This CDR3 comprises 16 residues. Trimming at V came to 5 bases and at J to 0 bases, leaving 8 bases not matched to a gene. CDR3 sequence reads: CASSASSGGSTDTQYF. DNA for the CDR3: TGTGCCAGCAGCGCCTCTAGCGGAGGGAGCACAGATACGCAGTATTTT.

This clonotype was seen at least ten times. This chain connects TRBV6-2 or TRBV6-3 to TRBJ2-1; 8 bases match TRBD2. Trimming removed 6 bases from V and 7 bases from J; junction bases left unmatched: 23. CDR1 and CDR2 (germline): MNHEY, SVGEGT. CDR3 length: 19 amino acids. CDR3 coding DNA: TGTGCCAGCAGCACCACGGGAGGGCATGGGGCAGGGGTTGGAAATGAGCAGTTCTTC. It encodes CASSTTGGHGAGVGNEQFF.

The chain employs TRBV24-1 and TRBJ2-5; tentatively, D is TRBD2 (5 bases). Trimming removed 8 bases at V and 4 bases at J, with 10 bases between. Looked up from germline, CDR1 is KGHDR and CDR2 is SFDVKD. The CDR3 consists of 12 residues. DNA of the CDR3: TGTGCCACCAACCCTAGCACAGAGACCCAGTACTTC. Amino acid sequence: CATNPSTETQYF.

In this sample, this clonotype turned up a few times. The V call is TRBV12-3 or TRBV12-4, the J call TRBJ2-2; 10 bases line up with TRBD2. The ends lost 6 bases at V and 7 bases at J; junction bases unmatched: 8. CDR3 length: 15 amino acids. Here the CDR3 reads CASRPTSGTVGELFF. The CDR3 DNA reads as TGTGCCAGCAGACCAACTAGCGGGACGGTCGGGGAGCTGTTTTTT.